This T cell receptor (beta chain) emerged from a study of CD8 T cell repertoires and HIV-1 epitope variants. Across the whole study: Each of Twenty-five Gag and Nef epitope peptides stimulated a separate culture. Control wells had CMV/EBV/flu peptides, negative Ebola AY9, or no peptide. Tested: three Gag epitope families, Nef HW9 and YT9. An uncultured baseline aliquot held 1M T cells.

The repertoire was sequenced with immunoSEQ multiplex PCR; TCRdb's copy has only in-frame clones and lacks some. Here the sample spans around 5,000 clones, over 60% being singletons. Concerning this clone: The antigen is not known.

This clonotype was sampled from a male donor with HIV. Material: cultured CD8+ T cells derived from PBMCs.

The CDR3 reads CASSGTGALGSYEQYF. DNA for the CDR3: TGTGCCAGCAGTGGGACAGGGGCGCTAGGATCCTACGAGCAGTACTTC. V gene TRBV28 combines with J gene TRBJ2-7, with TRBD1 matching over 10 bases. Germline trimming cut 5 bases from V and 1 base from J; bases unmatched to any gene: 8. The CDR3 is made up of 16 amino acids. Germline CDR1 MDHEN, CDR2 SYDVKM.